Each of the 20 T cell receptor beta chains below was sequenced from the same sample in a study of cytomegalovirus exposure and HLA in healthy donors. Vbeta (60) and Jbeta (13) primers were used in the PCR. Assay used: immunoSEQ multiplex PCR; TCRdb lists only in-frame clones, some missing. The sample consists of 150,000 to 170,000 clones, 65% to 75% of them appearing once. The source material was PBMCs. These receptors originate from a young man in good health and CMV-seronegative.

The chain employs TRBV30 and TRBJ2-7; 7 bases agree with TRBD2. This CDR3 contains 13 residues. Germline V gene data show CDR1 as GTSNPN and CDR2 as SVGIG (reference sequence). Losses at the gene ends were 4 bases for V and 0 bases for J; bases not matched to a gene: 3. CDR3 sequence (DNA): TGTGCCTGGACGGGAGGCAGCTCCTACGAGCAGTACTTC. Translating gives CAWTGGSSYEQYF.

CDR3 nucleotides: TGTGCCAGCAGCTCCACGAGGACTAGCGTCACCACAGATACGCAGTATTTT. Translating it yields CASSSTRTSVTTDTQYF. This chain joins TRBV7-9 and TRBJ2-3, with TRBD2 matching over 9 bases. Per the germline V gene, CDR1 is SEHNR and CDR2 is FQNEAQ (reference sequence). The ends lost 4 bases at V and 2 bases at J; junction bases unmatched: 10. The CDR3 extends over 17 amino acids. The full variable domain, with the rest looked up from reference TRBV7-9 and TRBJ2-3, is DTGVSQNPRHKITKRGQNVTFRCDPISEHNRLYWYRQTLGQGPEFLTYFQNEAQLEKSRLLSDRFSAERPKGSFSTLEIQRTEQGDSAMYLCASSSTRTSVTTDTQYFGPGTRLTVL.

The rearrangement links TRBV5-1 to TRBJ2-1, with D perhaps TRBD1 (5 bases). V was shortened by 0 bases and J by 4 bases, with 14 bases between the two germline ends. In germline, CDR1 is SGHRS, CDR2 YFSETQ. The CDR3 extends over 16 amino acids. The chain's CDR3 is CASSLEGAAPYNEQFF. For the CDR3, the DNA is TGCGCCAGCAGCTTGGAAGGGGCCGCCCCTTACAATGAGCAGTTCTTC.

V is TRBV4-1 and J is TRBJ2-2, with 8 bases that match TRBD2. The CDR3 length is 16 residues. V lost 0 bases and J lost 6; bases outside the gene matches: 6. Germline V lookup: CDR1 MGHRA, CDR2 YSYEKL. The CDR3 DNA sequence: TGCGCCAGCAGCCAAGAGGCGACTAGCGTAGCCGGGGAGCTGTTTTTT. Protein: CASSQEATSVAGELFF.

V usage is TRBV16 and J usage is TRBJ2-1; 7 nucleotides match TRBD1. CDR3 length equals 15 residues. Germline CDR1 KGHSY, CDR2 FQNENV. Trimming removed 4 bases from V and 2 bases from J; junction bases left unmatched: 5. The CDR3 loop is CASSPTGFPYNEQFF. CDR3 coding DNA: TGTGCCAGCAGCCCGACAGGGTTCCCCTACAATGAGCAGTTCTTC.

The rearrangement joins TRBV18 to TRBJ1-2; no firm D call. Looked up from germline, CDR1 is KGHSH and CDR2 is LQKENI. Trimming took 2 bases from V and 6 from J, leaving 10 bases between them. The CDR3 loop spans 13 amino acids. CDR3 protein: CASSPGGWDGYTF. The DNA of the CDR3 is TGTGCCAGCTCACCAGGAGGGTGGGATGGCTACACCTTC.

The table lists this clone with a count of one. The chain is built from TRBV11-1 and TRBJ2-7; 8 nucleotides agree with TRBD1. CDR1 SGHAT and CDR2 FQDESV come from the germline V gene (reference sequence). The CDR3 extends over 16 amino acids. V gave up 0 bases and J gave up 3 bases; unmatched junction bases: 7. CDR3 loop: CASSLALETGVYEQYF. The CDR3 nucleotides are TGTGCCAGCAGCTTAGCGCTAGAGACAGGGGTCTACGAGCAGTACTTC.

CDR3 in DNA: TGTGCCAGCAAACCCGGACAGGGGGCTGGAGAGACCCAGTACTTC. Amino acid sequence: CASKPGQGAGETQYF. V gene TRBV6-4 combines with J gene TRBJ2-5, with 11 bases aligning to TRBD1. After removal of 7 bases from V and 4 bases from J, the junction contained 8 bases not matched to a gene. CDR1 and CDR2 (germline): MRHNA, SNTAGT. There are 15 residues in the CDR3.

V is TRBV6-1 and J is TRBJ1-2, with TRBD1 matching over 8 bases. Germline CDR1 and CDR2: MNHNS and SASEGT. CDR3 length: 15 residues. J was trimmed by 7 bases and V by 4 bases; bases with no gene match: 11. The CDR3 nucleotides read TGTGCCAGCAGTGCCTTTGGACAGGGCAAGGGTGGCTACACCTTC. Encoded protein: CASSAFGQGKGGYTF.

The chain joins TRBV4-3 to TRBJ2-5, with a tentative D call TRBD1 (5 bases). The CDR3 extends over 16 amino acids. Germline lookup yields CDR1 LGHNA and CDR2 YSLEER. Trimming removed 0 bases at V and 5 bases at J, with 16 bases between. The CDR3 DNA reads as TGCGCCAGCAGCCAAGATGCAGCGAGCCCAGGGGAGACCCAGTACTTC. The encoded protein is CASSQDAASPGETQYF.

The chain has TRBV4-2 and TRBJ2-2, with D tentatively TRBD2 (6 bases). The CDR3 runs 14 residues. Germline loops: CDR1 LGHNA, CDR2 YNFKEQ. Trimming removed 3 bases from V and 2 bases from J, with 7 bases in between. As DNA, the CDR3 is TGTGCCAGCAGCCAGGGACTCAACACCGGGGAGCTGTTTTTT. It yields the protein CASSQGLNTGELFF.

The chain carries TRBV7-9 and TRBJ2-7, with D perhaps matching TRBD2 (5 bases). CDR1 is SEHNR and CDR2 is FQNEAQ in the germline V gene (reference sequence). Deletions cut 6 bases from V and 0 bases from J, with 12 bases between. The CDR3 consists of 14 residues. The CDR3 is CASSPAEDSYEQYF. As DNA, the CDR3 is TGTGCCAGCAGTCCGGCGGAGGACTCCTACGAGCAGTACTTC.

This rearrangement joins TRBV6-5 to TRBJ2-1, with 8 bases lining up with TRBD1. V shed 4 bases, J shed 1 base, and the junction held 3 bases outside the gene matches. The germline V gene encodes CDR1 MNHEY and CDR2 SVGAGI. The CDR3 loop spans 15 amino acids. The CDR3 DNA reads as TGTGCCAGCAGTTCCACAGGGGGGTCCTACAATGAGCAGTTCTTC. Translating gives CASSSTGGSYNEQFF.

The CDR3 reads CASSEWERRSGYTF. The DNA of the CDR3 is TGTGCCAGCAGTGAATGGGAGCGCCGTAGTGGCTACACCTTC. This chain joins TRBV6-1 and TRBJ1-2; D is uncertain. Between the trimmed V and J ends, which lost 2 bases and 7 bases, there was a span of 14 bases. CDR1 MNHNS and CDR2 SASEGT come from the germline V gene. CDR3 length equals 14 residues.

The CDR3 DNA sequence: TGTGCCAGCAGCTTATCCCAGCAAGAGACCCAGTACTTC. This encodes CASSLSQQETQYF. The chain links TRBV7-2 to TRBJ2-5; D remains ambiguous. Trimming left V 2 bases short and J 2 bases short, with 6 bases between. This CDR3 spans 13 amino acids. The germline gives CDR1 SGHTA, CDR2 FQGNSA. Full variable domain (outside the CDR3, taken from reference TRBV7-2 and TRBJ2-5): GAGVSQSPSNKVTEKGKDVELRCDPISGHTALYWYRQSLGQGLEFLIYFQGNSAPDKSGLPSDRFSAERTGGSVSTLTIQRTQQEDSAVYLCASSLSQQETQYFGPGTRLLVL.

The CDR3 is CASILRNIQYF. CDR3 in DNA: TGTGCCAGCATTCTCAGAAACATTCAGTACTTC. This chain connects TRBV6-4 to TRBJ2-4; the D is unclear. Germline CDR1 and CDR2: MRHNA and SNTAGT. V gave up 7 bases and J gave up 6 bases, with 7 bases separating them. The CDR3 sequence is 11 residues long.

This rearrangement joins TRBV19 to TRBJ1-1, with a possible D match to TRBD1 (6 bases). Trimming pared 3 bases from V and 4 bases from J, leaving 12 bases between. Germline values: CDR1 LNHDA, CDR2 SQIVND (reference sequence). This CDR3 contains 14 residues. CDR3 loop: CASSIGGAGTEAFF. The DNA for the CDR3 is TGTGCCAGTAGTATTGGGGGGGCCGGCACTGAAGCTTTCTTT. The whole variable domain, filled in from reference TRBV19 and TRBJ1-1, reads DGGITQSPKYLFRKEGQNVTLSCEQNLNHDAMYWYRQDPGQGLRLIYYSQIVNDFQKGDIAEGYSVSREKKESFPLTVTSAQKNPTAFYLCASSIGGAGTEAFFGQGTRLTVV.

The rearrangement links TRBV29-1 to TRBJ1-2; a possible D gene is TRBD1 (6 bases). V was pared by 5 bases and J by 2 bases, with 12 bases between. Germline-derived CDR1 and CDR2 are SQVTM and ANQGSEA. The CDR3 consists of 13 residues. The CDR3 coding sequence is TGCAGCGTTAAGACAGGTCTGAACTATGGCTACACCTTC. Protein: CSVKTGLNYGYTF.

The V and J genes are TRBV5-4 and TRBJ2-1, with 15 positions matching TRBD2. J lost 9 bases, V lost 3 bases, and 4 bases had no gene match. The CDR3 loop spans 15 amino acids. Germline V CDR1 and CDR2: SGHNT, YYREEE (reference sequence). CDR3: CASSWGTSGGSEQFF. The CDR3 nucleotides are TGTGCCAGCAGCTGGGGGACTAGCGGGGGGAGTGAGCAGTTCTTC.

The V gene is TRBV27, the J gene TRBJ2-1; D might be TRBD2 (5 bases). Per germline, CDR1 MNHEY and CDR2 SMNVEV (reference sequence). V gave up 4 bases and J gave up 10 bases, with 14 bases separating them. The CDR3 runs 13 residues. For the CDR3, the DNA is TGTGCCAGCAGTTCCCTAGCCGCCGAGGAGCAGTTCTTC. Its protein is CASSSLAAEEQFF.